Listed below are T cell receptor beta chains from one sample, sequenced in a study of graft-versus-host responses after intestinal transplantation. Libraries were prepared by immunoSEQ multiplex PCR; TCRdb keeps only in-frame clonotypes and omits some of them. In the table there are 100,000 or so clones, roughly 91% of which are singletons. The antigens of these receptors remain unknown. This sample comprised unstimulated CD8+ T cells sorted from spleen or lymph node cells, obtained before intestinal transplant. These receptors were obtained from a human donor who received an intestinal transplant. Both conserved end residues are part of each CDR3. D genes are given only for firm matches. Only part of the rows carry a size: once, few, many, or a class if the clone is expanded.

d_gene: TRBD1; v_gene: TRBV7-9; j_gene: TRBJ2-1; abundance: -; CDR3nt: TGTGCCAGCAGCCCCATACAGGGGACCAGCTCCTACAATGAGCAGTTCTTC; CDR3aa: CASSPIQGTSSYNEQFF
d_gene: TRBD2; v_gene: TRBV11-2; j_gene: TRBJ2-3; abundance: -; CDR3nt: TGTGCCAGCAGCGTCCCCGAAACTAGCGGGGGAAGCACAGATACGCAGTATTTT; CDR3aa: CASSVPETSGGSTDTQYF
d_gene: -; v_gene: TRBV7-6; j_gene: TRBJ2-7; abundance: -; CDR3nt: TGTGCCAGCAGCTTAGCGTACGGGGGATCCTACGAGCAGTACTTC; CDR3aa: CASSLAYGGSYEQYF
d_gene: -; v_gene: TRBV30; j_gene: TRBJ2-1; abundance: -; CDR3nt: TGTGCCTGGAGTGAAGCGAATGAGCAGTTCTTC; CDR3aa: CAWSEANEQFF
d_gene: TRBD1; v_gene: TRBV6-5; j_gene: TRBJ1-2; abundance: -; CDR3nt: TGTGCCAGCAGTTACAAGGGGGCGTCTGGTCGGGATGGCTACACCTTC; CDR3aa: CASSYKGASGRDGYTF
d_gene: -; v_gene: TRBV4-3; j_gene: TRBJ1-1; abundance: -; CDR3nt: TGCGCCAGCAGCCAAGAAGGACATGGACAGAAGAACACTGAAGCTTTCTTT; CDR3aa: CASSQEGHGQKNTEAFF
d_gene: -; v_gene: TRBV4-3; j_gene: TRBJ2-1; abundance: few; CDR3nt: TGCGCCAGCAGCCAAGGACAGAGCAACAATGAGCAGTTCTTC; CDR3aa: CASSQGQSNNEQFF
d_gene: TRBD2; v_gene: TRBV27; j_gene: TRBJ2-3; abundance: -; CDR3nt: TGTGCCAGCAGTGGACTAGCGGGGGGGCCTGGGGGCACAGATACGCAGTATTTT; CDR3aa: CASSGLAGGPGGTDTQYF
d_gene: -; v_gene: TRBV6-5; j_gene: TRBJ1-1; abundance: -; CDR3nt: TGTGCCAGCAGTTACGGAGGGTCAAACACTGAAGCTTTCTTT; CDR3aa: CASSYGGSNTEAFF
d_gene: -; v_gene: TRBV29-1; j_gene: TRBJ2-2; abundance: -; CDR3nt: TGCAGCGTTGAAGATGGGAGTATCGGGGAGCTGTTTTTT; CDR3aa: CSVEDGSIGELFF
d_gene: -; v_gene: TRBV7-9; j_gene: TRBJ2-5; abundance: -; CDR3nt: TGTGCCAGCAGCCCTTTAGGGCCTTCGGCTAGCGCATACCAAGAGACCCAGTACTTC; CDR3aa: CASSPLGPSASAYQETQYF
d_gene: TRBD1; v_gene: TRBV11-2; j_gene: TRBJ1-2; abundance: -; CDR3nt: TGTGCCAGCATAGAACAGGGGCGCGCCTATGGCTACACCTTC; CDR3aa: CASIEQGRAYGYTF
d_gene: TRBD2; v_gene: TRBV9; j_gene: TRBJ2-1; abundance: -; CDR3nt: TGTGCCAGCAGCGTAGGACTAGCCTTCAATGAGCAGTTCTTC; CDR3aa: CASSVGLAFNEQFF
d_gene: -; v_gene: TRBV11-2; j_gene: TRBJ2-7; abundance: -; CDR3nt: TGTGCCAGCAGCTCGGCAGGGTTCTGGGTATACGAGCAGTACTTC; CDR3aa: CASSSAGFWVYEQYF
d_gene: -; v_gene: TRBV7-9; j_gene: TRBJ1-1; abundance: -; CDR3nt: TGTGCCAGCAGCCCCTTGGGTGGGGAGGCTTTCTTT; CDR3aa: CASSPLGGEAFF
d_gene: -; v_gene: TRBV29-1; j_gene: TRBJ2-6; abundance: -; CDR3nt: TGCAGCGTTGAATCCGGACACGTCTCTGGGGCCAACGTCCTGACTTTC; CDR3aa: CSVESGHVSGANVLTF
d_gene: TRBD1; v_gene: TRBV5-6; j_gene: TRBJ1-2; abundance: -; CDR3nt: TGTGCCAGCAGCAAACCGGGACAGGGGGTAATGGACTATGGCTACACCTTC; CDR3aa: CASSKPGQGVMDYGYTF
d_gene: -; v_gene: TRBV7-8; j_gene: TRBJ1-1; abundance: -; CDR3nt: TGTGCCAGCAGCACCCGGAGGACAGACGAAGCTTTCTTT; CDR3aa: CASSTRRTDEAFF
d_gene: TRBD1; v_gene: TRBV27; j_gene: TRBJ1-1; abundance: -; CDR3nt: TGTGCCAGCATTGGAGGACAGGGGGACACTGAAGCTTTCTTT; CDR3aa: CASIGGQGDTEAFF
d_gene: -; v_gene: TRBV6-6; j_gene: TRBJ1-1; abundance: -; CDR3nt: TGTGCCAGCACCCAGGGGAGGGCGTTGGACACTGAAGCTTTCTTT; CDR3aa: CASTQGRALDTEAFF
d_gene: -; v_gene: TRBV27; j_gene: TRBJ2-3; abundance: -; CDR3nt: TGTGCCAGCAGTCCCGCTGAGAGAAGCACAGATACGCAGTATTTT; CDR3aa: CASSPAERSTDTQYF
d_gene: TRBD1; v_gene: TRBV5-5; j_gene: TRBJ2-1; abundance: -; CDR3nt: TGTGCCAGCAGCTTGGGGGGGATCGGACAGGGCAGTTACAATGAGCAGTTCTTC; CDR3aa: CASSLGGIGQGSYNEQFF
d_gene: TRBD1; v_gene: TRBV5-8; j_gene: TRBJ2-3; abundance: -; CDR3nt: TGTACCAGCAGCTTGGTGGGACAGGCGCCCACAGATACGCAGTATTTT; CDR3aa: CTSSLVGQAPTDTQYF
d_gene: TRBD2; v_gene: TRBV5-4; j_gene: TRBJ2-1; abundance: -; CDR3nt: TGTGCCAGCAGCTTTGCGGGGGGGAATGAGCAGTTCTTC; CDR3aa: CASSFAGGNEQFF
d_gene: -; v_gene: TRBV9; j_gene: TRBJ2-2; abundance: once; CDR3nt: TGTGCCAGCAGCCAGGTAGCGAACACCGGGGAGCTGTTTTTT; CDR3aa: CASSQVANTGELFF
d_gene: -; v_gene: TRBV19; j_gene: TRBJ1-5; abundance: -; CDR3nt: TGTGCCAGTAGTATAACAGGAGTTAGCAATCAGCCCCAGCATTTT; CDR3aa: CASSITGVSNQPQHF
d_gene: -; v_gene: TRBV11-2; j_gene: TRBJ1-1; abundance: -; CDR3nt: TGTGCCAGCAGCTTAGTCACAGGGAACACTGAAGCTTTCTTT; CDR3aa: CASSLVTGNTEAFF
d_gene: TRBD1; v_gene: TRBV5-8; j_gene: TRBJ1-6; abundance: -; CDR3nt: TGTGCCAGCAGCTTGGTACAGGGGAATTCACCCCTCCACTTT; CDR3aa: CASSLVQGNSPLHF
d_gene: TRBD2; v_gene: TRBV7-2; j_gene: TRBJ2-1; abundance: few; CDR3nt: TGTGCCAGCAGATTTAGCGGGGGGGCCCATGAGCAGTTCTTC; CDR3aa: CASRFSGGAHEQFF
d_gene: -; v_gene: TRBV9; j_gene: TRBJ1-2; abundance: -; CDR3nt: TGTGCCAGCAGCTCTACTAACGTTGGATCACAGGACTATGGCTACACCTTC; CDR3aa: CASSSTNVGSQDYGYTF
d_gene: -; v_gene: TRBV6-5; j_gene: TRBJ1-2; abundance: -; CDR3nt: TGTGCCAGCACCCCGGGGGGAATGATCTATGGCTACACCTTC; CDR3aa: CASTPGGMIYGYTF
d_gene: TRBD2; v_gene: TRBV4-1; j_gene: TRBJ2-3; abundance: -; CDR3nt: TGCGCCAGCAGCCCCATAGGGGCTAGCGGGACAGATACGCAGTATTTT; CDR3aa: CASSPIGASGTDTQYF
d_gene: -; v_gene: TRBV27; j_gene: TRBJ2-3; abundance: -; CDR3nt: TGTGCCAGCAGTTTGATTACAGGTGTGACAGATACGCAGTATTTT; CDR3aa: CASSLITGVTDTQYF
d_gene: TRBD2; v_gene: TRBV11-2; j_gene: TRBJ2-7; abundance: -; CDR3nt: TGTGCCAGCAGCCCCCGCGGGGCCGGCGGGGGGCAGTACTTC; CDR3aa: CASSPRGAGGGQYF
d_gene: -; v_gene: TRBV27; j_gene: TRBJ2-3; abundance: -; CDR3nt: TGTGCCAAGGGGGATACGCAGTATTTT; CDR3aa: CAKGDTQYF
d_gene: TRBD1; v_gene: TRBV7-9; j_gene: TRBJ1-2; abundance: -; CDR3nt: TGTGCCAGCAGCTGGGGGACAGCTAACTATGGCTACACCTTC; CDR3aa: CASSWGTANYGYTF
d_gene: TRBD1; v_gene: TRBV10-1; j_gene: TRBJ2-1; abundance: -; CDR3nt: TGCGCCAGCAGTGGGCCGGACAGGCACAATGAGCAGTTCTTC; CDR3aa: CASSGPDRHNEQFF
d_gene: TRBD2; v_gene: TRBV25-1; j_gene: TRBJ2-2; abundance: -; CDR3nt: TGTGCCAGCAGTGAATGGGAGCGGGGACTCGGGGAGCTGTTTTTT; CDR3aa: CASSEWERGLGELFF
d_gene: TRBD1; v_gene: TRBV2; j_gene: TRBJ1-2; abundance: -; CDR3nt: TGTGCCGGGAGGAGACAGGGTGGTTATGGCTACACCTTC; CDR3aa: CAGRRQGGYGYTF